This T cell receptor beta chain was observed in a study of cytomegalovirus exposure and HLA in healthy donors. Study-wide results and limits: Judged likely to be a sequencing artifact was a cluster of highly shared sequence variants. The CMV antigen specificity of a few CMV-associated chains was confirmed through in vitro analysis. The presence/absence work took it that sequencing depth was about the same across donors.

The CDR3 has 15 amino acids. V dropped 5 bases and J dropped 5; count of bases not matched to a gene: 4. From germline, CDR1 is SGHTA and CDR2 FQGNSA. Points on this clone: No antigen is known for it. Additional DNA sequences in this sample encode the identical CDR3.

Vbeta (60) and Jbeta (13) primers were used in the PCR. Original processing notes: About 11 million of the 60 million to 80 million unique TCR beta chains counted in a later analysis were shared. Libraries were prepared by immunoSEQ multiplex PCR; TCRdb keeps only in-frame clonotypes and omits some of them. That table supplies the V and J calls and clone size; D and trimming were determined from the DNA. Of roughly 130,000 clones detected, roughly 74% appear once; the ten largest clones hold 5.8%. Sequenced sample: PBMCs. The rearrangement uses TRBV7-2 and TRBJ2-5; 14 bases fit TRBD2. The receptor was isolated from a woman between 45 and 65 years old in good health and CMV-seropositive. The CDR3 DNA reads TGTGCCAGCAGCCCTAGGACTAGCGGGGGGGAGACCCAGTACTTC. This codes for CASSPRTSGGETQYF.